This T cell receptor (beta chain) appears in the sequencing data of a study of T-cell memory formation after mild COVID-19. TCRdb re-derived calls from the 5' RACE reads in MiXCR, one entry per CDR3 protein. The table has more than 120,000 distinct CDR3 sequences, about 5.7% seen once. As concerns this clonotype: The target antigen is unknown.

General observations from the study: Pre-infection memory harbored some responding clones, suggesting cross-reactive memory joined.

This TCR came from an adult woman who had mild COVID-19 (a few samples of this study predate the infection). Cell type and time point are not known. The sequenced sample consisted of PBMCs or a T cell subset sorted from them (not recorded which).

CDR3 coding DNA: TGTGCCAGCAGCTCCCCGACTAGGGGAGGGATAGATACGCAGTATTTT. This codes for CASSSPTRGGIDTQYF. This rearrangement joins TRBV7-9 to TRBJ2-3; 7 positions match TRBD2. The V gene's germline CDR1 is SEHNR and CDR2 FQNEAQ (reference sequence). The CDR3 sequence is 16 residues long. V shed 4 bases and J 5 bases; nucleotides not matched to a gene: 12.